The 18 T cell receptor beta chains below come from one sample, sequenced in a study of graft-versus-host responses after intestinal transplantation. Profiled with immunoSEQ multiplex PCR; TCRdb holds only in-frame clones, not every one. The sample has about 24,000 clones, around 85% seen once. The specimen was PBMCs, collected roughly 450 days after intestinal transplant. The receptor source for this set is a human patient who received an intestinal transplant, so some T cells may come from the graft donor.

The chain carries TRBV7-8 and TRBJ1-1, with D unresolved. Trimming took off 0 bases at V and 0 bases at J, with 8 bases between the two ends. The CDR3 extends over 15 amino acids. Per the germline V gene, CDR1 is SGHVS and CDR2 is FQNEAQ. CDR3 loop: CASSLAGEVNTEAFF. CDR3 bases: TGTGCCAGCAGCTTAGCAGGAGAAGTGAACACTGAAGCTTTCTTT.

V usage is TRBV19 and J usage is TRBJ2-7; possible D gene TRBD2, 6 bases. With 5 bases removed from V and 6 bases from J, the gap between germline ends came to 14 bases. The germline gives CDR1 LNHDA, CDR2 SQIVND (reference sequence). The CDR3 consists of 13 residues. CDR3 nucleotides: TGTGCCAGTAGTGCCCGGGCCGGGGGCGAGCAGTACTTC. Encoded protein: CASSARAGGEQYF.

The chain links TRBV9 to TRBJ2-2, with D possibly TRBD2 on 5 matching bases. V shed 4 bases and J shed 7 bases, with 14 bases lying between them. Germline V gene data show CDR1 as SGDLS and CDR2 as YYNGEE. The CDR3 is 14 amino acids. CDR3 DNA sequence: TGTGCCAGCAGCCTCCGACCGGCGGGCGGGGAGCTGTTTTTT. Translating it yields CASSLRPAGGELFF.

The gene calls are TRBV19 and TRBJ2-3; maybe TRBD1 (6 bases). Trimming cost V 5 bases and J 2 bases, with 17 bases left between them. In germline, CDR1 is LNHDA, CDR2 SQIVND (reference sequence). The CDR3 sequence is 16 residues long. This CDR3 reads CASSSETGGNTDTQYF. CDR3 coding DNA: TGTGCCAGTAGTTCCGAGACAGGAGGTAACACAGATACGCAGTATTTT. Drawing the rest from reference TRBV19 and TRBJ2-3, the complete variable domain is DGGITQSPKYLFRKEGQNVTLSCEQNLNHDAMYWYRQDPGQGLRLIYYSQIVNDFQKGDIAEGYSVSREKKESFPLTVTSAQKNPTAFYLCASSSETGGNTDTQYFGPGTRLTVL.

This clone occurred once. This chain links TRBV5-3 with TRBJ2-7; TRBD1 matches 10 bases. TRBV5-3 is an ORF, with its function uncertain. CDR3 size: 16 residues. The V segment lost 1 base and the J segment 2 bases; nucleotides outside the gene matches: 6. DNA of the CDR3: TGTGCCAGAAGCTTGTCACGGGACAGGGGTGCCTACGAGCAGTACTTC. Translated: CARSLSRDRGAYEQYF.

The rearrangement uses TRBV2 and TRBJ2-7; D not resolved. The CDR3 sequence is 14 residues long. CDR1 and CDR2 (germline): SNHLY, FYNNEI. The ends were cut back, 3 bases at V and 4 bases at J, with 13 bases in the middle. CDR3 sequence: CASSDWQLGYEQYF. CDR3 sequence (DNA): TGTGCCAGCAGTGATTGGCAGCTTGGGTACGAGCAGTACTTC.

The CDR3 bases are TGTGCCAGCAGTGATTCGTACTATGGCTACACCTTC. Protein sequence: CASSDSYYGYTF. The rearrangement uses TRBV6-5 and TRBJ1-2; D gene uncertain. V was pared by 5 bases and J by 3 bases, with 7 bases between. Germline V lookup: CDR1 MNHEY, CDR2 SVGAGI. The CDR3 contains 12 residues.

The chain recombines TRBV29-1 with TRBJ2-3, with 7 bases fitting TRBD1. This CDR3 is 15 amino acids long. The germline V gene encodes CDR1 SQVTM and CDR2 ANQGSEA. The J segment lost 2 bases and the V segment lost 8 bases, leaving 13 bases of the junction unmatched. CDR3 protein: CSPRLRGHPTDTQYF. The CDR3 coding sequence is TGCAGCCCACGATTAAGGGGGCACCCCACAGATACGCAGTATTTT.

A note on this clone: Other DNA sequences from this sample encode an identical CDR3 as well. This chain connects TRBV6-6 to TRBJ2-6; possible D gene TRBD1, 6 bases. Trimming shortened V by 11 bases and J by 0 bases, and 14 bases separated the two germline ends. Per germline, CDR1 MNHNY and CDR2 SVGAGI (reference sequence). This CDR3 comprises 15 residues. CDR3 bases: TGTGCCGCCAGGGGTGCTGGCTCTGGGGCCAACGTCCTGACTTTC. It codes for CAARGAGSGANVLTF.

The chain employs TRBV18 and TRBJ2-2; D unclear. Germline values: CDR1 KGHSH, CDR2 LQKENI. With 4 bases removed from V and 1 base from J, the gap between germline ends came to 7 bases. There are 14 residues in the CDR3. CDR3 nucleotide sequence: TGTGCCAGCTCACGAACCGGGAACACCGGGGAGCTGTTTTTT. It yields the protein CASSRTGNTGELFF.

The chain recombines TRBV10-3 with TRBJ2-4; unclear D gene. V lost 0 bases and J 6 bases, leaving 6 bases between the germline ends. CDR1 is ENHRY, CDR2 SYGVKD, per germline. This CDR3 is built from 13 residues. The CDR3 DNA reads as TGTGCCATCAGTGAGTCATTAGGAAACATTCAGTACTTC. It specifies CAISESLGNIQYF.

This chain uses TRBV5-1 with TRBJ1-1, with D possibly TRBD1 on 5 matching bases. The CDR3 runs to 14 residues. The germline CDR1 and CDR2 sequences are SGHRS and YFSETQ. V dropped 0 bases and J dropped 1 base, with 7 bases sitting between them. The CDR3 coding sequence is TGCGCCAGCAGCTTGGTGGGGGGGAACACTGAAGCTTTCTTT. It encodes CASSLVGGNTEAFF.

The chain combines TRBV7-6 with TRBJ2-1; D may be TRBD1 or TRBD2 (6 bases each). CDR1 and CDR2 (germline): SGHVS, FNYEAQ. V dropped 5 bases and J dropped 4 bases, with 15 bases sitting between them. This CDR3 comprises 15 residues. In DNA, the CDR3 is TGTGCCAGCAGCCGGGGGTCAGGGGCATACAATGAGCAGTTCTTC. Translated: CASSRGSGAYNEQFF.

The genes are TRBV5-4 and TRBJ2-7; D gene unclear. The length of the CDR3 is 14 residues. Germline V gives CDR1 SGHNT, CDR2 YYREEE (reference sequence). The ends were cut back, 1 base at V and 4 bases at J, with 12 bases in the middle. As DNA, the CDR3 is TGTGCCAGCAGCTTGTCAGGAGTGGGTTACGAGCAGTACTTC. It translates to CASSLSGVGYEQYF.

The J gene is TRBJ2-2, the V gene TRBV9; D is ambiguous. Germline assignment: CDR1 SGDLS and CDR2 YYNGEE. With 6 bases removed from V and 2 bases from J, the gap between germline ends came to 8 bases. The CDR3 length is 13 residues. Here the CDR3 reads CASTSHNTGELFF. Here the CDR3 DNA reads TGTGCCAGCACCTCACATAACACCGGGGAGCTGTTTTTT.

The J gene is TRBJ2-2, the V gene TRBV5-1, with D hard to call. This CDR3 contains 14 residues. The V gene lost 1 base and the J gene lost 2 bases, with 6 bases spanning the gap. CDR1 is SGHRS, CDR2 YFSETQ, per germline. Written as DNA, the CDR3 is TGCGCCAGCAGCTTGATTCATAACACCGGGGAGCTGTTTTTT. Protein: CASSLIHNTGELFF. Combining the CDR3 with reference TRBV5-1 and TRBJ2-2 gives the whole variable domain KAGVTQTPRYLIKTRGQQVTLSCSPISGHRSVSWYQQTPGQGLQFLFEYFSETQRNKGNFPGRFSGRQFSNSRSEMNVSTLELGDSALYLCASSLIHNTGELFFGEGSRLTVL.

This rearrangement joins TRBV6-1 to TRBJ2-5; the D is unclear. This CDR3 is built from 13 residues. Per the germline V gene, CDR1 is MNHNS and CDR2 is SASEGT. The V and J ends lost 2 bases and 7 bases respectively, with 11 bases between them. CDR3 in DNA: TGTGCCAGCAGTGAAACGTCATTTAGGACCCAGTACTTC. This sequence encodes CASSETSFRTQYF.

This chain connects TRBV14 to TRBJ1-2; 10 nucleotides agree with TRBD1. The CDR3 runs 16 residues. Per germline, CDR1 SGHDN and CDR2 FVKESK. Unmatched junction bases numbered 7, after V lost 4 bases and J lost 2 bases. DNA of the CDR3: TGTGCCAGCAGCCCCTCGCCGGGACAGGGGAACTATGGCTACACCTTC. As protein: CASSPSPGQGNYGYTF.